A single sample gave rise to the 21 T cell receptor beta chains below, sequenced in a study of vaccination effects on CD4 cells after COVID-19. For these receptors, no antigen is known. Antigen-specific CD4+ T cells were expanded with viral peptide pools in the ViraFEST assay before sequencing. Subsequent to a culture period of 10 days, CD4+ T cells were isolated. Two doses of either BNT162b2 or mRNA-1273 were given to each participant. The data were produced by immunoSEQ multiplex PCR, yet TCRdb's version contains in-frame clones alone and is incomplete. The data contain 67,000 or so clones, over 70% of them singletons. The source material was CD4+ T cells from PBMCs cultured with HCoV-229E spike peptides, sampled after COVID-19 vaccination. Receptors were obtained from a human donor who received a COVID-19 vaccine.

Notes on this clone: Other DNA sequences in the sample encode the same CDR3. This CDR3 is CASSYSLRDYEQYV. CDR3 in DNA: TGTGCCAGCAGTTACTCTCTACGGGACTACGAGCAGTACGTC. The chain combines TRBV6-2 or TRBV6-3 with TRBJ2-7; the D gene is possibly TRBD2 (5 bases). The germline V gene encodes CDR1 MNHEY and CDR2 SVGEGT. The CDR3 length is 14 residues. V lost 0 bases to trimming and J lost 3 bases, with 9 bases between them.

The chain uses TRBV9 and TRBJ1-2; D is perhaps TRBD1 (5 bases). Germline V gene lookup returns CDR1 SGDLS and CDR2 YYNGEE. V lost 2 bases and J 3 bases, leaving 14 bases between the germline ends. The CDR3 has 15 residues. CDR3 protein: CASSVHQGPDYGYTF. CDR3 DNA sequence: TGTGCCAGCAGCGTTCATCAGGGACCTGACTATGGCTACACCTTC. Based on the CDR3 plus reference TRBV9 and TRBJ1-2, the full variable domain is DSGVTQTPKHLITATGQRVTLRCSPRSGDLSVYWYQQSLDQGLQFLIQYYNGEERAKGNILERFSAQQFPDLHSELNLSSLELGDSALYFCASSVHQGPDYGYTFGSGTRLTVV.

The chain has TRBV19 and TRBJ2-1, with 7 bases fitting TRBD2. There are 15 residues in the CDR3. The germline gives CDR1 LNHDA, CDR2 SQIVND (reference sequence). After removal of 3 bases from V and 4 bases from J, the junction contained 6 bases not matched to a gene. CDR3 in DNA: TGTGCCAGTAGTATTAGTGGCGGGGGATACAATGAGCAGTTCTTC. Its protein product is CASSISGGGYNEQFF.

CDR3 sequence (DNA): TGTGCCAGCAGTTACCAGACGTTCGGCGAGCAGTACGTC. It encodes CASSYQTFGEQYV. The genes are TRBV6-2 or TRBV6-3 and TRBJ2-7; no definite D call. In germline, CDR1 is MNHEY, CDR2 SVGEGT. Trimming took off 2 bases at V and 6 bases at J, with 11 bases between the two ends. CDR3 length equals 13 residues.

The rearrangement links TRBV9 to TRBJ1-3; TRBD1 matches 8 bases. The CDR3 has 16 residues. The V gene end was trimmed by 0 bases and the J gene end by 2 bases; junction bases not matched to a gene: 4. CDR1 and CDR2 from the germline V gene are SGDLS and YYNGEE. CDR3 residues: CASSVVARGPGNTIYF. CDR3 coding DNA: TGTGCCAGCAGCGTAGTGGCCAGGGGGCCTGGAAACACCATATATTTT.

This chain joins TRBV28 and TRBJ2-1; D unclear. The V and J ends lost 7 bases and 4 bases respectively, with 11 bases between them. Germline CDR1 is MDHEN and CDR2 is SYDVKM. The CDR3 is 13 amino acids. CDR3 DNA sequence: TGTGCCAGCAATGGGTATAGGTACAATGAGCAGTTCTTC. Translated: CASNGYRYNEQFF.

The chain uses TRBV24-1 and TRBJ2-5, with D possibly being TRBD1 (6 bases). CDR3 length equals 15 residues. Germline V gene data show CDR1 as KGHDR and CDR2 as SFDVKD. Trimming stripped 4 bases from V and 1 base from J, with 12 bases between. CDR3 residues: CATSDPRGPQETQYF. The CDR3 bases are TGTGCCACCAGTGACCCCAGGGGACCCCAAGAGACCCAGTACTTC.

This chain links TRBV7-7 with TRBJ2-2; D gene uncertain. This CDR3 spans 14 amino acids. Germline CDR1 and CDR2: SSHAT and FNYEAQ (reference sequence). Trimming removed 5 bases at V and 6 bases at J, with 13 bases between. The CDR3 bases are TGTGCCAGCAGCCAAGAAACAAGGGCCGGGGAGCTGTTTTTT. It specifies CASSQETRAGELFF.

The gene calls are TRBV4-1 and TRBJ1-2, with unresolved D. V was cut by 1 base and J by 8 bases, with 5 bases left in between. CDR3 length: 11 residues. In germline, CDR1 is MGHRA, CDR2 YSYEKL. Written as DNA, the CDR3 is TGCGCCAGCAGCCAAGGAAAGGGCTACACCTTC. It encodes CASSQGKGYTF.

This clone occurred once. The chain recombines TRBV6-2 or TRBV6-3 with TRBJ1-5; the D is unclear. This CDR3 spans 16 amino acids. CDR1 is MNHEY, CDR2 SVGEGT, per germline. V gave up 0 bases and J gave up 0 bases, with 9 bases separating them. The DNA for the CDR3 is TGTGCCAGCAGTTACTCGACGGGATATAGCAATCAGCCCCAGCATTTT. Translating gives CASSYSTGYSNQPQHF.

The chain links TRBV2 to TRBJ2-1; 10 bases fit TRBD2. Germline loops: CDR1 SNHLY, CDR2 FYNNEI. This CDR3 has 15 residues. V lost 6 bases to trimming and J lost 4 bases; unmatched junction nucleotides: 6. The DNA of the CDR3 is TGTGCCAGCAGAGCCGGGACTAGCGTGTACAATGAGCAGTTCTTC. Protein sequence: CASRAGTSVYNEQFF.

The CDR3 bases are TGTGCCAGCAGCTTAAGTAGGGGCGTTAACTATGGCTACACCTTC. This encodes CASSLSRGVNYGYTF. V gene TRBV11-2 combines with J gene TRBJ1-2; TRBD1 might be the D (5 bases). Germline V gene lookup returns CDR1 SGHAT and CDR2 FQNNGV. The germline V and J ends were trimmed by 2 bases and 1 base, with 11 bases remaining between them. This CDR3 comprises 15 residues.

The chain couples TRBV28 to TRBJ1-2; 9 nucleotides match TRBD1. Trimming at V came to 6 bases and at J to 0 bases, leaving 8 bases not matched to a gene. This CDR3 contains 16 residues. The germline gives CDR1 MDHEN, CDR2 SYDVKM. Here the CDR3 DNA reads TGTGCCAGCAGGCCGGGACAGGGTACAGCTAACTATGGCTACACCTTC. Its translation: CASRPGQGTANYGYTF.

The chain joins TRBV6-5 to TRBJ1-2; D gene ambiguous. The CDR3 is 13 amino acids. Per the germline V gene, CDR1 is MNHEY and CDR2 is SVGAGI. V shed 8 bases and J shed 0 bases, with 10 bases lying between them. The CDR3 spells CASQLRSNYGYTF. The CDR3 DNA sequence: TGTGCCAGCCAGCTCCGGTCTAACTATGGCTACACCTTC.

The chain couples TRBV18 to TRBJ2-1; D uncertain. With 4 bases removed from V and 8 bases from J, the gap between germline ends came to 18 bases. Germline V gene lookup returns CDR1 KGHSH and CDR2 LQKENI. The CDR3 has 15 amino acids. The CDR3 loop reads CASSHRPRVGDEQFF. In nucleotides, the CDR3 is TGTGCCAGCTCACACCGACCCCGGGTTGGGGATGAGCAGTTCTTC.

The chain couples TRBV9 to TRBJ2-3; D might be TRBD2 (7 bases). Trimming removed 1 base at V and 0 bases at J, with 15 bases between. This CDR3 is built from 17 residues. CDR1 SGDLS and CDR2 YYNGEE come from the germline V gene. The CDR3 loop is CASSVKGRGASTDTQYF. The CDR3 DNA follows: TGTGCCAGCAGCGTAAAAGGGAGGGGGGCTAGCACAGATACGCAGTATTTT.

J is TRBJ1-5 and V is TRBV28, with D unclear. Per germline, CDR1 MDHEN and CDR2 SYDVKM. This CDR3 comprises 14 residues. Trimming stripped 5 bases from V and 1 base from J, with 9 bases between. CDR3 sequence: CASSLDGSNQPQHF. In nucleotides, the CDR3 is TGTGCCAGCAGTCTGGACGGGAGCAATCAGCCCCAGCATTTT.

This chain uses TRBV5-1 with TRBJ1-2; unclear D gene. The CDR3 runs 13 residues. Trimming left V 5 bases short and J 2 bases short, with 10 bases between. Germline V gene data show CDR1 as SGHRS and CDR2 as YFSETQ. The chain's CDR3 is CASRRQSNYGYTF. The CDR3 coding sequence is TGCGCCAGCAGACGGCAATCCAACTATGGCTACACCTTC.

This clone appeared once. The rearrangement links TRBV7-2 to TRBJ1-2; TRBD1 matches at 9 bases. This CDR3 is 14 amino acids long. Germline CDR1 reads SGHTA; CDR2 reads FQGNSA. Trimming cost V 5 bases and J 12 bases; bases outside gene matches: 13. CDR3 sequence (DNA): TGTGCCAGCAGCGGCCCGGGACAGGGTTTGTCGCACACCTTC. Amino acid sequence: CASSGPGQGLSHTF.

The chain uses TRBV6-1 and TRBJ2-7, with D maybe TRBD1 (5 bases). Germline V gives CDR1 MNHNS, CDR2 SASEGT. Trimming shortened V by 3 bases and J by 4 bases, and 16 bases separated the two germline ends. The CDR3 runs to 15 residues. CDR3 DNA: TGTGCCAGCAGTGATAGGGGCGGCCATTCGTACGAGCAGTACGTC. Translation gives CASSDRGGHSYEQYV.

The chain is built from TRBV5-4 and TRBJ1-1; no definite D call. Germline CDR1 and CDR2: SGHNT and YYREEE (reference sequence). The germline V and J ends were trimmed by 0 bases and 0 bases, with 9 bases remaining between them. The CDR3 consists of 15 residues. The CDR3 region is CASSLEAQMNTEAFF. The DNA for the CDR3 is TGTGCCAGCAGCTTGGAGGCTCAGATGAACACTGAAGCTTTCTTT.